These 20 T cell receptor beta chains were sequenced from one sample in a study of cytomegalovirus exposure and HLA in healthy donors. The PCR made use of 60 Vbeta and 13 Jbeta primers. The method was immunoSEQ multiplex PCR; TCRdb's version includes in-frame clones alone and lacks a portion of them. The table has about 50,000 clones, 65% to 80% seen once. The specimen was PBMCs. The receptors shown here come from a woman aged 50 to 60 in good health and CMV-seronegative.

DNA of the CDR3: TGTGCCAGCAGCCAACGCGAGGGCCGTAACTCTGGAAACACCATATATTTT. Translated, it gives CASSQREGRNSGNTIYF. This chain links TRBV4-2 with TRBJ1-3; D gene ambiguous. V lost 2 bases to trimming and J lost 0 bases, with 14 bases between them. The germline CDR1 and CDR2 sequences are LGHNA and YNFKEQ. The CDR3 sequence is 17 residues long.

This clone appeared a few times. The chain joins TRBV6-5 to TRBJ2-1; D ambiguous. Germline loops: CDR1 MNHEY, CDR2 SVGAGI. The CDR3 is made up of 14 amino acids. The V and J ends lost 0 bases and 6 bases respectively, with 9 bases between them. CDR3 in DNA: TGTGCCAGCAGTTACTCGAACTCTGCCAATGAGCAGTTCTTC. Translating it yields CASSYSNSANEQFF.

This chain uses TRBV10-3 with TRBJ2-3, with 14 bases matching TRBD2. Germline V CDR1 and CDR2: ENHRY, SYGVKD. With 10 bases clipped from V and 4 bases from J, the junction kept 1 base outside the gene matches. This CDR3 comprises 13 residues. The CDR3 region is CATGLAGADTQYF. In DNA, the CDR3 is TGTGCCACGGGACTAGCGGGAGCAGATACGCAGTATTTT.

This CDR3 is CASSPTGTDIQYF. The CDR3 nucleotides are TGTGCCAGCAGCCCGACAGGGACGGACATTCAGTACTTC. V gene TRBV6-6 combines with J gene TRBJ2-4; 7 bases align to TRBD1. The junction had 7 bases not matched to a gene; V was cut back by 6 bases and J by 8 bases. The germline V gene has CDR1 MNHNY and CDR2 SVGAGI (reference sequence). There are 13 residues in the CDR3.

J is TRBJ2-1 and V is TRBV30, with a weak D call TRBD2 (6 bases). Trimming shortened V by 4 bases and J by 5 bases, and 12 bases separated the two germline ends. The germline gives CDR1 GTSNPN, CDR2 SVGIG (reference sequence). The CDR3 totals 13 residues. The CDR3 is CAWTAGNHNEQFF. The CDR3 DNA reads TGTGCCTGGACGGCGGGAAACCACAATGAGCAGTTCTTC.

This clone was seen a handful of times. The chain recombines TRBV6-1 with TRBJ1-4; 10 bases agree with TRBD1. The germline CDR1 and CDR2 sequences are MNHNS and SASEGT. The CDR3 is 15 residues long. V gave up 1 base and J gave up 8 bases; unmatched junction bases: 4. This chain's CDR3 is CASSEGDRGHEKLFF. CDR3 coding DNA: TGTGCCAGCAGTGAAGGGGACAGGGGACACGAAAAACTGTTTTTT.

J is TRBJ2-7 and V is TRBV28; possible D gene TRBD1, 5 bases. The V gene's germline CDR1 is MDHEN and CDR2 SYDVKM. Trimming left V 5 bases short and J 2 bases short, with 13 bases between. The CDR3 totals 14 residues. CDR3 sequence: CASSLSPDTYEQYF. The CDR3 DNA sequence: TGTGCCAGCAGTCTCAGCCCGGACACCTACGAGCAGTACTTC. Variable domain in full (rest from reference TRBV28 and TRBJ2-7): DVKVTQSSRYLVKRTGEKVFLECVQDMDHENMFWYRQDPGLGLRLIYFSYDVKMKEKGDIPEGYSVSREKKERFSLILESASTNQTSMYLCASSLSPDTYEQYFGPGTRLTVT.

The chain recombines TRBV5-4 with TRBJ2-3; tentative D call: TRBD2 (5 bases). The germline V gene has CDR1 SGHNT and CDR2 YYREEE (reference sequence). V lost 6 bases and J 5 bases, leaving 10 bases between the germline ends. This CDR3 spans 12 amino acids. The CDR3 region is CASILAGDTQYF. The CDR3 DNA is TGTGCCAGCATCCTGGCGGGAGATACGCAGTATTTT.

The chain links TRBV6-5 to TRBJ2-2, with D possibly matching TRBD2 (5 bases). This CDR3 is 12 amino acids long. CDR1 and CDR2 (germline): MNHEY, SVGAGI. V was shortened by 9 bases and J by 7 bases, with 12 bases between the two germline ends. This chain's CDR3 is CASRGWGGELFF. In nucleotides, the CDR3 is TGTGCCAGTCGAGGGTGGGGCGGGGAGCTGTTTTTT.

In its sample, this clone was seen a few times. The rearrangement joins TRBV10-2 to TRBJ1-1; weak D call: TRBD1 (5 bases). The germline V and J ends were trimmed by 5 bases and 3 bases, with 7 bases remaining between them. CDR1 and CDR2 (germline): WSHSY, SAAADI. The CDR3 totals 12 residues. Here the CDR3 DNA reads TGCGCCAGCAGTCGGGGGGACACTGAAGCTTTCTTT. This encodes CASSRGDTEAFF.

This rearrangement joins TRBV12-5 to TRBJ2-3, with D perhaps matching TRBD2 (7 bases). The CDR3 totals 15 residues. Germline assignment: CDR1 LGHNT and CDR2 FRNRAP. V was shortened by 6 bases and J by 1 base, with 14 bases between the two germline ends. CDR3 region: CASGPGGGGTDTQYF. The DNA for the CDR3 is TGTGCTAGTGGCCCGGGGGGCGGGGGCACAGATACGCAGTATTTT. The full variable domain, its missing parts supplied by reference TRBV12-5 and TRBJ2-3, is DARVTQTPRHKVTEMGQEVTMRCQPILGHNTVFWYRQTMMQGLELLAYFRNRAPLDDSGMPKDRFSAEMPDATLATLKIQPSEPRDSAVYFCASGPGGGGTDTQYFGPGTRLTVL.

The DNA of the CDR3 is TGCAGCGCCCACGGACAGGGGAGAACTGAAGCTTTCTTT. Translation: CSAHGQGRTEAFF. The gene calls are TRBV29-1 and TRBJ1-1, with 9 bases that match TRBD1. The CDR3 totals 13 residues. Germline lookup yields CDR1 SQVTM and CDR2 ANQGSEA. J gave up 5 bases and V 7 bases, and 8 bases lay outside the gene matches.

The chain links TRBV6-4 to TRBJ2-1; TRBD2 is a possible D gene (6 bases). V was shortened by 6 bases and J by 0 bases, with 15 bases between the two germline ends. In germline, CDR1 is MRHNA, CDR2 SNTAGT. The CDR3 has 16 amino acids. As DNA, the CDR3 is TGTGCCAGCAGCGAACAGGCGGGGAGCTCCTACAATGAGCAGTTCTTC. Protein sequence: CASSEQAGSSYNEQFF.

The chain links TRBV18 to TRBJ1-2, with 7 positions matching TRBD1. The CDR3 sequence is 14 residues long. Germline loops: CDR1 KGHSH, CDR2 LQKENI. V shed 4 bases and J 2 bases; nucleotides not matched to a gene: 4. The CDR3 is CASSRDSQNYGYTF. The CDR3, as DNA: TGTGCCAGCTCACGGGACAGTCAAAACTATGGCTACACCTTC.

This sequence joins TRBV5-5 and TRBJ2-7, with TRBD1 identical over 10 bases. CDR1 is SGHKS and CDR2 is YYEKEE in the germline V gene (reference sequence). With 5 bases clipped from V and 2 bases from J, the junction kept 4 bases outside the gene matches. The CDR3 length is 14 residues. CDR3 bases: TGTGCCAGCAGTTCCGGACAGGGGGCCTACGAGCAGTACTTC. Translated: CASSSGQGAYEQYF.

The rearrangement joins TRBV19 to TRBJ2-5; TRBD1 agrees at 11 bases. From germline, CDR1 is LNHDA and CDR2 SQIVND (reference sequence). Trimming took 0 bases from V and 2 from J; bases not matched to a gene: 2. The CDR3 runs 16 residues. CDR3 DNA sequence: TGTGCCAGTAGTATAGATGGGACAGGGGGACAAGAGACCCAGTACTTC. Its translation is CASSIDGTGGQETQYF.

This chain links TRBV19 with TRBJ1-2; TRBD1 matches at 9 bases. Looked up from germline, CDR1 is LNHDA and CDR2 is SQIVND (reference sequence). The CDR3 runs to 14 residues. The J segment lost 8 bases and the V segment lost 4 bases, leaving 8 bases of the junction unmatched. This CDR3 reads CASSTLQGARGYTF. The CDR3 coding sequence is TGTGCCAGTAGTACCCTACAGGGGGCGAGGGGCTACACCTTC.

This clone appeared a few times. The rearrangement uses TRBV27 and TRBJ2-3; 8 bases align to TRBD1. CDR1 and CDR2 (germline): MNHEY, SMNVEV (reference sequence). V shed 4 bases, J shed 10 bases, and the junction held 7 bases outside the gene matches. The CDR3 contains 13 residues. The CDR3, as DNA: TGTGCCAGCAGTTCTGACAGGGGAAGGGCGCAGTATTTT. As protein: CASSSDRGRAQYF.

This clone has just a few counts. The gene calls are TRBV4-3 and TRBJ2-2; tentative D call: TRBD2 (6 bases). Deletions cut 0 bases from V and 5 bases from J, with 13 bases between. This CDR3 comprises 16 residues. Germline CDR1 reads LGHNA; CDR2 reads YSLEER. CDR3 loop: CASSQELNAGTGELFF. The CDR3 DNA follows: TGCGCCAGCAGCCAAGAATTAAATGCGGGAACCGGGGAGCTGTTTTTT.

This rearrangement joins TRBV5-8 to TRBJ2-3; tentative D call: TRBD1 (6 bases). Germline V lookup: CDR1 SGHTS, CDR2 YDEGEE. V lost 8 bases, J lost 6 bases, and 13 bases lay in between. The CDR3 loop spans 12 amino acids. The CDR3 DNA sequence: TGTGCCAGTCACACAGGGTGGGATACGCAGTATTTT. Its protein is CASHTGWDTQYF.